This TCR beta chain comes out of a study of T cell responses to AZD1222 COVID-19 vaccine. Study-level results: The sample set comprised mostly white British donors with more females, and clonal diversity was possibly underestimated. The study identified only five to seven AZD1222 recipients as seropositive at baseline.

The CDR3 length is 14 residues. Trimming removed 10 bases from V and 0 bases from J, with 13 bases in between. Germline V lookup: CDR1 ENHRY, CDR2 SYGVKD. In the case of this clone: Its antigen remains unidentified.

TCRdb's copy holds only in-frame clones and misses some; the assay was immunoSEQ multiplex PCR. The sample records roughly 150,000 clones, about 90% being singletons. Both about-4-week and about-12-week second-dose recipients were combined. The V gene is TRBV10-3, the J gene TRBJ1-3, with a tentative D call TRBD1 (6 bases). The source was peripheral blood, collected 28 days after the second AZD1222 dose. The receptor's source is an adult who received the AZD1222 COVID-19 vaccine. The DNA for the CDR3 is TGTGCCACCAAAACAGGGAACTCTGGAAACACCATATATTTT. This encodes CATKTGNSGNTIYF.